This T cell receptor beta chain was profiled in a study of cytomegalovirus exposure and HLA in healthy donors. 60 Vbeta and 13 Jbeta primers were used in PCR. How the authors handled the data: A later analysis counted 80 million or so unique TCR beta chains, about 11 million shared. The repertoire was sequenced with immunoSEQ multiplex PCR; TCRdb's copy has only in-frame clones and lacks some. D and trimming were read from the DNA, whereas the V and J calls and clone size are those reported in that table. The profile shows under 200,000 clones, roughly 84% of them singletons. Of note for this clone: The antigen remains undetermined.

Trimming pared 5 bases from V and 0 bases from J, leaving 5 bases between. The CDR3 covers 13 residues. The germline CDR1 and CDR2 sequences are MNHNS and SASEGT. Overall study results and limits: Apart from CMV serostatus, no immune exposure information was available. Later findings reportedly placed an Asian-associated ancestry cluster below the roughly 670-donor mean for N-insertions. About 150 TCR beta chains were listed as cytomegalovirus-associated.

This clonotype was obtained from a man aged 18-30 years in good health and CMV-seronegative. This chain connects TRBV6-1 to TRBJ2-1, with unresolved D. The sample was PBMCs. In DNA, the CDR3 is TGTGCCAGCAGTTCAGGCTCCTACAATGAGCAGTTCTTC. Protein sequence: CASSSGSYNEQFF.